These 9 T cell receptor beta chains originate from one sample sequenced in a study of regulatory T cells in long-lasting Graves disease. Indicated time point: persistent/refractory GD, antithyroid drugs over 5 years with positive TRAb. Preparation of the TCR library used RNA extracted from PBMCs. According to the study, TCR beta libraries were built with iRepertoire HTBI primers and CDR3-region Arm-PCR. TCRdb reprocessed the multiplex PCR reads via MiXCR and lists one record per CDR3 protein. Here the sample spans 300,000 to 500,000 distinct CDR3 sequences, around 21% being singletons. Specimen: peripheral blood mononuclear cells (PBMCs), collected when the disease was refractory, from a patient treated with antithyroid drugs. These receptors were taken from a female donor with Graves disease.

This clonotype was seen a few times. The chain combines TRBV27 with TRBJ2-5, with D possibly being TRBD1 or TRBD2 (5 bases each). The CDR3 loop spans 13 amino acids. Germline CDR1 and CDR2: MNHEY and SMNVEV (reference sequence). Trimming shortened V by 2 bases and J by 7 bases, and 11 bases separated the two germline ends. The CDR3 bases are TGTGCCAGCAGTTTACCGAGGGGTGCGACCCAGTACTTC. Amino acids: CASSLPRGATQYF.

This clonotype was observed a few times. The chain has TRBV3-1 and TRBJ2-5; D remains unclear. The CDR3 runs 12 residues. Germline V lookup: CDR1 LGHDT, CDR2 YNNKEL (reference sequence). Between the trimmed V and J ends, which lost 5 bases and 3 bases, there was a span of 7 bases. This chain's CDR3 is CASSEREETQYF. The CDR3 coding sequence is TGTGCCAGCAGCGAAAGGGAAGAGACCCAGTACTTC.

The chain joins TRBV2 to TRBJ2-3, with 8 positions matching TRBD1. Looked up from germline, CDR1 is SNHLY and CDR2 is FYNNEI. The CDR3 consists of 17 residues. The V gene end was trimmed by 6 bases and the J gene end by 2 bases; junction bases not matched to a gene: 13. The DNA for the CDR3 is TGTGCCAGCAGGGGTGGACAGGGAACGCGGAACACAGATACGCAGTATTTT. As protein: CASRGGQGTRNTDTQYF. Drawing the rest from reference TRBV2 and TRBJ2-3, the complete variable domain is EPEVTQTPSHQVTQMGQEVILRCVPISNHLYFYWYRQILGQKVEFLVSFYNNEISEKSEIFDDQFSVERPDGSNFTLKIRSTKLEDSAMYFCASRGGQGTRNTDTQYFGPGTRLTVL.

This clonotype was counted a few times. The genes are TRBV6-1 and TRBJ1-5, with D uncertain. Between the trimmed V and J ends, which lost 7 bases and 7 bases, there was a span of 14 bases. Germline V gene sequence: CDR1 MNHNS, CDR2 SASEGT. The CDR3 is 13 amino acids. The CDR3 DNA reads TGTGCCAGCACATTTGGAGGAGGCCAGCCCCAGCATTTT. It translates to CASTFGGGQPQHF.

The rearrangement joins TRBV7-2 to TRBJ2-7; 9 nucleotides align to TRBD1. Per germline, CDR1 SGHTA and CDR2 FQGNSA. With 2 bases clipped from V and 2 bases from J, the junction kept 4 bases outside the gene matches. This CDR3 contains 15 residues. CDR3 nucleotide sequence: TGTGCCAGCAGCTTAACTTGGACAGGGGCCTACGAGCAGTACTTC. As protein: CASSLTWTGAYEQYF.

This clonotype has ten or more counts. This chain joins TRBV28 and TRBJ2-7, with TRBD1 as a possible D gene (6 bases). The V end was cut by 6 bases, the J end by 4 bases, with 19 bases between. This CDR3 region has 15 residues. Germline V gives CDR1 MDHEN, CDR2 SYDVKM. The CDR3 DNA is TGTGCCAGCAGGCAAGTCTTTGGGACACAGTACGAGCAGTACTTC. It translates to CASRQVFGTQYEQYF.

This clonotype came up a few times. The chain has TRBV5-5 and TRBJ2-7, with 7 bases aligning to TRBD2. V dropped 7 bases and J dropped 2; count of bases not matched to a gene: 9. Germline V CDR1 and CDR2: SGHKS, YYEKEE (reference sequence). The CDR3 contains 14 residues. The CDR3 region is CASHLAEKTYEQYF. CDR3 coding DNA: TGTGCCAGCCACCTAGCGGAGAAAACCTACGAGCAGTACTTC.

The chain employs TRBV4-2 and TRBJ1-4, with a weak D call TRBD1 (5 bases). The CDR3 is 15 amino acids. Germline V gene data show CDR1 as LGHNA and CDR2 as YNFKEQ. Trimming shortened V by 0 bases and J by 3 bases, and 8 bases separated the two germline ends. The CDR3 sequence: CASSQDKGANEKLFF. In DNA, the CDR3 is TGTGCCAGCAGCCAAGATAAAGGGGCTAATGAAAAACTGTTTTTT.

The chain has TRBV10-3 and TRBJ2-5; D unresolved. The CDR3 runs to 13 residues. Germline loops: CDR1 ENHRY, CDR2 SYGVKD. Trimming left V 8 bases short and J 1 base short, with 11 bases between. The CDR3 region is CAIAESGQETQYF. DNA for the CDR3: TGTGCCATCGCCGAGTCGGGCCAAGAGACCCAGTACTTC.